This TCR beta chain was obtained from a study of identifying expanded T cells in peripheral blood. Concerning this clone: Its specificity is unknown.

General study points: Across healthy donors, higher total template counts meant significantly greater approximately two-week count variance.

V was pared by 6 bases and J by 0 bases, with 2 bases between. Germline CDR1 KGHSH, CDR2 LQKENI. The length of the CDR3 is 11 residues. The table came from immunoSEQ multiplex PCR; TCRdb's copy has only in-frame clones and leaves some out. The data contain about 63,000 clones, around 86% of them singletons. The chain employs TRBV18 and TRBJ2-5; D not resolved. Input material: blood. The source of this sequence is a person between 18 and 70 years old in good health. CDR3 nucleotides: TGTGCCAGCTCTCACCAAGAGACCCAGTACTTC. It specifies CASSHQETQYF.